This TCR beta chain was sequenced during a study of cytomegalovirus exposure and HLA in healthy donors. With 60 Vbeta and 13 Jbeta primers, the PCR was carried out. Clones were sequenced by immunoSEQ multiplex PCR, and TCRdb holds only the in-frame ones, with some missing. The table lists 130,000 or so clones, almost 85% of them singletons. The CDR3 spans 12 residues. Trimming took off 7 bases at V and 0 bases at J, with 6 bases between the two ends. Germline V gives CDR1 SEHNR, CDR2 FQNEAQ (reference sequence). This clone was seen a handful of times. The target antigen is unknown. Notes on the study in general: A missense DCLRE1C variant was associated with V- and J-gene trimming of TCR beta chains in a later analysis, and an independent cohort replicated the association. Among the sequence variants, a highly shared cluster was likely an artifact of sequencing.

J is TRBJ1-2 and V is TRBV7-9; D call uncertain. This sequence was found in a woman between 40 and 50 years old in good health and CMV-seronegative. Sequenced sample: PBMCs. In DNA form, the CDR3 reads TGTGCCAGCAATCCCTCTAACTATGGCTACACCTTC. Protein product: CASNPSNYGYTF.